The rows below give T cell receptor beta chains drawn from one sample of a study of liver allograft versus peripheral blood T cells. TCRdb re-called the reads through MiXCR, storing one row per CDR3 protein. This sample has approximately 2,800 distinct CDR3 sequences; about 14% occur once, and the top ten carry around 41%. These receptors all come from a human patient who had a liver transplant. Some T cells here may be from the graft donor. Each CDR3 is given with its conserved first and last residue. A D gene is named only where the DNA matches it firmly. Clone size is not always given. Where it is, it says once, few, many or a class for expanded clones.

CDR3aa: CASSLEGARNYGYTF
CDR3nt: TGTGCCAGCAGCTTGGAGGGGGCGCGAAACTATGGCTACACCTTC
v_gene: TRBV5-4
d_gene: TRBD1
j_gene: TRBJ1-2
len: 15
abundance: medium-sized

CDR3aa: CSARGEREGRGNEQFF
CDR3nt: TGCAGTGCTAGGGGGGAACGGGAGGGCCGGGGCAATGAGCAGTTCTTC
v_gene: TRBV20-1
d_gene: TRBD2
j_gene: TRBJ2-1
len: 16
abundance: .

CDR3aa: CASSLMFLGTGDQPQHF
CDR3nt: TGTGCCAGCAGCTTGATGTTTCTCGGGACAGGGGATCAGCCCCAGCATTTT
v_gene: TRBV5-6
d_gene: TRBD1
j_gene: TRBJ1-5
len: 17
abundance: few

CDR3aa: CAWSGTRGPFGGYTF
CDR3nt: TGTGCCTGGAGTGGCACCAGGGGGCCCTTCGGAGGCTACACCTTC
v_gene: TRBV30
d_gene: TRBD1
j_gene: TRBJ1-2
len: 15
abundance: medium-sized

CDR3aa: CASRWGVNTGELFF
CDR3nt: TGTGCCAGCCGTTGGGGGGTAAACACCGGGGAGCTGTTTTTT
v_gene: TRBV27
d_gene: .
j_gene: TRBJ2-2
len: 14
abundance: medium-sized

CDR3aa: CASRPGTGVNEQFF
CDR3nt: TGTGCCAGCAGACCCGGAACCGGTGTGAATGAGCAGTTCTTC
v_gene: TRBV6-5
d_gene: .
j_gene: TRBJ2-1
len: 14
abundance: many

CDR3aa: CASSLGLAGGPSWEQFF
CDR3nt: TGTGCCAGCAGTTTGGGACTAGCGGGAGGGCCGTCTTGGGAGCAGTTCTTC
v_gene: TRBV27
d_gene: TRBD2
j_gene: TRBJ2-1
len: 17
abundance: medium-sized

CDR3aa: CAWSVHINYGYTF
CDR3nt: TGTGCCTGGAGTGTACACATCAACTATGGCTACACCTTC
v_gene: TRBV30
d_gene: .
j_gene: TRBJ1-2
len: 13
abundance: many

CDR3aa: CASSRTGGSTYEQYF
CDR3nt: TGTGCCAGCAGTCGAACAGGGGGCTCCACCTACGAGCAGTACTTC
v_gene: TRBV27
d_gene: TRBD1
j_gene: TRBJ2-7
len: 15
abundance: .

CDR3aa: CSARGTAFYYEQYF
CDR3nt: TGCAGTGCTAGGGGGACAGCCTTTTACTACGAGCAGTACTTC
v_gene: TRBV20-1
d_gene: TRBD1
j_gene: TRBJ2-7
len: 14
abundance: .

CDR3aa: CASRGLGSNQPQHF
CDR3nt: TGTGCCAGCAGAGGGTTGGGAAGCAATCAGCCCCAGCATTTT
v_gene: TRBV27
d_gene: .
j_gene: TRBJ1-5
len: 14
abundance: medium-sized

CDR3aa: CASAGSMFSYTF
CDR3nt: TGTGCCAGTGCGGGGTCTATGTTTAGCTACACCTTC
v_gene: TRBV19
d_gene: .
j_gene: TRBJ1-2
len: 12
abundance: medium-sized

CDR3aa: CASSPTDSSGNTIYF
CDR3nt: TGTGCCAGCAGTCCGACAGACTCCTCTGGAAACACCATATATTTT
v_gene: TRBV12-3/TRBV12-4
d_gene: .
j_gene: TRBJ1-3
len: 15
abundance: medium-sized

CDR3aa: CSARDLLPRSYNSPLHF
CDR3nt: TGCAGTGCTAGAGATCTTCTCCCCCGGTCCTATAATTCACCCCTCCACTTT
v_gene: TRBV20-1
d_gene: .
j_gene: TRBJ1-6
len: 17
abundance: .

CDR3aa: CASSLLGQAYGYTF
CDR3nt: TGTGCCAGCAGTTTACTGGGACAGGCGTATGGCTACACCTTC
v_gene: TRBV27
d_gene: TRBD1
j_gene: TRBJ1-2
len: 14
abundance: medium-sized

CDR3aa: CASSVAWGYEQYF
CDR3nt: TGTGCCAGCAGCGTAGCCTGGGGCTACGAGCAGTACTTC
v_gene: TRBV9
d_gene: .
j_gene: TRBJ2-7
len: 13
abundance: .

CDR3aa: CASSQQGTNTEAFF
CDR3nt: TGTGCCAGCAGTCAACAGGGCACGAATACTGAAGCTTTCTTT
v_gene: TRBV27
d_gene: .
j_gene: TRBJ1-1
len: 14
abundance: large

CDR3aa: CATSRTVTSYEQYF
CDR3nt: TGTGCCACCAGCAGGACAGTCACCTCCTACGAGCAGTACTTC
v_gene: TRBV15
d_gene: .
j_gene: TRBJ2-7
len: 14
abundance: .

CDR3aa: CSVRGWASGRHYTDTQYF
CDR3nt: TGCAGCGTCCGGGGGTGGGCTAGCGGGAGGCATTACACAGATACGCAGTATTTT
v_gene: TRBV29-1
d_gene: TRBD2
j_gene: TRBJ2-3
len: 18
abundance: many

CDR3aa: CASSIVASLYNEQFF
CDR3nt: TGTGCCAGTAGTATCGTGGCTAGCCTCTACAATGAGCAGTTCTTC
v_gene: TRBV19
d_gene: .
j_gene: TRBJ2-1
len: 15
abundance: medium-sized

CDR3aa: CASSYEAHQPQHF
CDR3nt: TGTGCCAGCAGTTACGAGGCCCATCAGCCCCAGCATTTT
v_gene: TRBV6-2/TRBV6-3
d_gene: .
j_gene: TRBJ1-5
len: 13
abundance: medium-sized

CDR3aa: CATQTPRLSYEQYF
CDR3nt: TGTGCCACCCAAACCCCTAGATTAAGCTACGAGCAGTACTTC
v_gene: TRBV10-3
d_gene: .
j_gene: TRBJ2-7
len: 14
abundance: .

CDR3aa: CATSRAWTGGQGYQPQHF
CDR3nt: TGTGCCACCAGCAGAGCTTGGACAGGGGGGCAGGGTTATCAGCCCCAGCATTTT
v_gene: TRBV15
d_gene: TRBD1
j_gene: TRBJ1-5
len: 18
abundance: medium-sized

CDR3aa: CASSIGLAGLDEQFF
CDR3nt: TGTGCCAGTAGTATCGGGCTAGCGGGACTGGATGAGCAGTTCTTC
v_gene: TRBV19
d_gene: TRBD2
j_gene: TRBJ2-1
len: 15
abundance: .

CDR3aa: CASKTSGSYYEQYF
CDR3nt: TGTGCCAGCAAAACTAGCGGGAGTTACTACGAGCAGTACTTC
v_gene: TRBV6-1
d_gene: TRBD2
j_gene: TRBJ2-7
len: 14
abundance: medium-sized